These 20 T cell receptor beta chains originate from one sample sequenced in a study of T cells in Graves' hyperthyroidism and ophthalmopathy. RNA transcripts gave rise to amplified TCR beta CDR3 regions. HTBI primers were the set used in a first-round RT-PCR of the TCR CDR3. TCRdb used MiXCR to reprocess the multiplex PCR reads, holding one entry per CDR3 protein. The sample contains approximately 600,000 distinct CDR3 sequences, over 11% of which appear only once. Material for sequencing was blood. The origin of the receptors is a woman in her twenties or thirties with Graves' hyperthyroidism that later progressed to Graves' ophthalmopathy.

This clonotype was seen at least ten times. V is TRBV27 and J is TRBJ1-6, with TRBD1 identical over 7 bases. Germline V CDR1 and CDR2: MNHEY, SMNVEV (reference sequence). Trimming removed 0 bases from V and 7 bases from J; junction bases left unmatched: 3. The CDR3 spans 15 residues. CDR3 bases: TGTGCCAGCAGTTTATCGTCACAGGGGAATTCACCCCTCCACTTT. Protein product: CASSLSSQGNSPLHF.

This clonotype was counted only a few times. The V and J genes are TRBV20-1 and TRBJ1-3; D gene unclear. The CDR3 length is 17 residues. V was clipped by 2 bases and J by 0 bases, with 17 bases between them. Germline CDR1 and CDR2: DFQATT and SNEGSKA (reference sequence). DNA for the CDR3: TGCAGTGCTAGATCCGATACCGGGGAGTACTCTGGAAACACCATATATTTT. Residues: CSARSDTGEYSGNTIYF.

Ten or more counts support this clonotype. CDR3 in DNA: TGTGCCAGCCGATCAGGGGTAGACACCATATATTTT. This codes for CASRSGVDTIYF. The chain has TRBV2 and TRBJ1-3; D might be TRBD1 (6 bases). The CDR3 is made up of 12 amino acids. Germline lookup yields CDR1 SNHLY and CDR2 FYNNEI. V lost 8 bases and J 8 bases, leaving 13 bases between the germline ends.

The chain's CDR3 is CASSGLAGVNEQFF. The CDR3 region has the DNA TGTGCCAGCAGTGGACTAGCGGGAGTAAATGAGCAGTTCTTC. The rearrangement uses TRBV6-1 and TRBJ2-1; 12 bases align to TRBD2. The CDR3 runs to 14 residues. V lost 4 bases and J lost 7; bases outside the gene matches: 2. Germline V gene data show CDR1 as MNHNS and CDR2 as SASEGT.

CDR3 residues: CASSLGLGRTEAFF. CDR3 DNA sequence: TGTGCCAGCAGTTTGGGACTTGGAAGGACTGAAGCTTTCTTT. The chain carries TRBV27 and TRBJ1-1; the D gene is possibly TRBD1 (5 bases). The V end was cut by 3 bases, the J end by 5 bases, with 13 bases between. This CDR3 is built from 14 residues. Germline CDR1 reads MNHEY; CDR2 reads SMNVEV (reference sequence).

CDR3 in amino acids: CASSPHRDSYSGTGELFF. CDR3 bases: TGTGCCAGCAGTCCACACCGGGACAGCTATTCGGGCACCGGGGAGCTGTTTTTT. J is TRBJ2-2 and V is TRBV27, with TRBD1 matching 7 bases. The junction had 16 bases not matched to a gene; V was cut back by 5 bases and J by 4 bases. Germline V gene lookup returns CDR1 MNHEY and CDR2 SMNVEV (reference sequence). There are 18 residues in the CDR3.

This clonotype was observed at least ten times. The J gene is TRBJ2-2, the V gene TRBV18; either TRBD1 or TRBD2 may fit D (6 bases each). Trimming stripped 0 bases from V and 5 bases from J, with 13 bases between. Per germline, CDR1 KGHSH and CDR2 LQKENI. CDR3 length equals 16 residues. The CDR3 bases are TGTGCCAGCTCACCACCGGTGGGGGGCTCGACCGGGGAGCTGTTTTTT. This translates into CASSPPVGGSTGELFF. Together with reference TRBV18 and TRBJ2-2, the CDR3 gives the full variable domain: NAGVMQNPRHLVRRRGQEARLRCSPMKGHSHVYWYRQLPEEGLKFMVYLQKENIIDESGMPKERFSAEFPKEGPSILRIQQVVRGDSAAYFCASSPPVGGSTGELFFGEGSRLTVL.

This clonotype showed up many times. The gene calls are TRBV3-1 and TRBJ2-1; 7 bases agree with TRBD1. The length of the CDR3 is 17 residues. The germline gives CDR1 LGHDT, CDR2 YNNKEL (reference sequence). Trimming took 3 bases from V and 0 from J; bases not matched to a gene: 8. The CDR3 region has the DNA TGTGCCAGCAGCCATCTAGCACAGGGGTTCTCCTACAATGAGCAGTTCTTC. This sequence encodes CASSHLAQGFSYNEQFF.

This clonotype has more than one count but fewer than ten. This rearrangement joins TRBV7-2 to TRBJ2-6, with TRBD2 matching 13 bases. The V gene end was trimmed by 5 bases and the J gene end by 0 bases; junction bases not matched to a gene: 7. Germline CDR1 and CDR2: SGHTA and FQGNSA. This CDR3 is built from 19 residues. In DNA form, the CDR3 reads TGTGCCAGCAGCCCGGGACTAGCGGGGTTAAGCTCTGGGGCCAACGTCCTGACTTTC. Amino acids: CASSPGLAGLSSGANVLTF.

This clonotype showed up many times. This chain joins TRBV18 and TRBJ1-4; no definite D call. Germline-derived CDR1 and CDR2 are KGHSH and LQKENI. Trimming shortened V by 2 bases and J by 3 bases, and 10 bases separated the two germline ends. The CDR3 totals 15 residues. The CDR3 sequence: CASSPGEASNEKLFF. The CDR3 bases are TGTGCCAGCTCACCAGGGGAGGCTTCTAATGAAAAACTGTTTTTT. The variable domain in full, completed from reference TRBV18 and TRBJ1-4, reads NAGVMQNPRHLVRRRGQEARLRCSPMKGHSHVYWYRQLPEEGLKFMVYLQKENIIDESGMPKERFSAEFPKEGPSILRIQQVVRGDSAAYFCASSPGEASNEKLFFGSGTQLSVL.

This clonotype was counted at least ten times. The V gene is TRBV20-1, the J gene TRBJ2-5; TRBD1 matches 11 bases. Germline V lookup: CDR1 DFQATT, CDR2 SNEGSKA (reference sequence). The CDR3 is made up of 15 amino acids. Trimming took 5 bases from V and 5 from J; bases not matched to a gene: 10. This CDR3 is CSALSGQGARETQYF. In DNA, the CDR3 is TGCAGTGCTCTATCCGGACAGGGGGCACGGGAGACCCAGTACTTC.

V is TRBV27 and J is TRBJ1-2; D is possibly TRBD1 (6 bases). From germline, CDR1 is MNHEY and CDR2 SMNVEV (reference sequence). V was clipped by 0 bases and J by 4 bases, with 12 bases between them. This CDR3 is built from 15 residues. CDR3 region: CASSLSGGFVYGYTF. In nucleotides, the CDR3 is TGTGCCAGCAGTTTATCAGGGGGATTCGTCTATGGCTACACCTTC.

Concerning this clonotype itself: This may be a read error: a much more frequent sequence differs by one nucleotide. The chain carries TRBV27 and TRBJ2-1; TRBD2 matches at 12 bases. V was pared by 2 bases and J by 12 bases, with 8 bases of the junction left unmatched. The CDR3 consists of 15 residues. Germline values: CDR1 MNHEY, CDR2 SMNVEV (reference sequence). CDR3 loop: CASSLTRLAGDGQFF. The CDR3 DNA sequence: TGTGCCAGCAGTTTAACTCGACTAGCGGGAGATGGGCAGTTCTTC.

This chain joins TRBV12-3 or TRBV12-4 and TRBJ2-3, with 9 bases matching TRBD2. Unmatched junction bases numbered 18, after V lost 2 bases and J lost 0 bases. The CDR3 consists of 21 residues. The CDR3 spells CASSLRARGLAGSSSTDTQYF. DNA of the CDR3: TGTGCCAGCAGTTTAAGGGCCCGAGGGCTAGCGGGAAGCTCTAGCACAGATACGCAGTATTTT.

This clonotype was picked up many times. The chain couples TRBV28 to TRBJ1-3, with 9 bases matching TRBD1. Germline values: CDR1 MDHEN, CDR2 SYDVKM. V shed 5 bases, J shed 0 bases, and the junction held 5 bases outside the gene matches. CDR3 length: 16 residues. CDR3 protein: CASSGQGFLSGNTIYF. Written as DNA, the CDR3 is TGTGCCAGCAGTGGACAGGGGTTTCTCTCTGGAAACACCATATATTTT.

This clonotype was seen more than once but under ten times. The V and J genes are TRBV28 and TRBJ1-5, with unresolved D. The CDR3 is made up of 17 amino acids. The germline V gene encodes CDR1 MDHEN and CDR2 SYDVKM. V lost 1 base, J lost 0 bases, and 13 bases lay in between. The CDR3 DNA follows: TGTGCCAGCAGTTTATCGAGCGCAGGCCATAGCAATCAGCCCCAGCATTTT. Translating gives CASSLSSAGHSNQPQHF.

This clonotype was seen repeatedly, ten times or more. The rearrangement links TRBV30 to TRBJ1-2; 8 bases agree with TRBD1. This CDR3 has 14 amino acids. The germline V gene encodes CDR1 GTSNPN and CDR2 SVGIG (reference sequence). The V and J ends lost 3 bases and 4 bases, in that order; junction bases with no gene match: 7. This CDR3 reads CAWRQDRGSYGYTF. As DNA, the CDR3 is TGTGCCTGGAGGCAAGACAGGGGCAGCTATGGCTACACCTTC.

This clonotype was recorded at least ten times. The V and J genes are TRBV5-1 and TRBJ2-4, with D tentatively TRBD1 (5 bases). Per the germline V gene, CDR1 is SGHRS and CDR2 is YFSETQ. The CDR3 consists of 13 residues. The V end lost 3 bases, the J end lost 7 bases, and 11 bases lay between the germline ends. CDR3 sequence reads: CASSSATENIQYF. CDR3 coding DNA: TGCGCCAGCAGCTCCGCGACAGAGAACATTCAGTACTTC.

This clonotype was counted ten times or more. The chain carries TRBV6-2 or TRBV6-3 and TRBJ1-1; D is undetermined. With 2 bases removed from V and 3 bases from J, the gap between germline ends came to 10 bases. The CDR3 extends over 14 amino acids. Germline assignment: CDR1 MNHEY and CDR2 SVGEGT. For the CDR3, the DNA is TGTGCCAGCAGTTACCTCCCCCCGGACACTGAAGCTTTCTTT. It encodes CASSYLPPDTEAFF.

This clonotype was seen many times. The chain joins TRBV11-2 to TRBJ1-2; 8 bases align to TRBD1. The V gene end was trimmed by 0 bases and the J gene end by 8 bases; junction bases not matched to a gene: 11. This CDR3 has 16 residues. CDR1 is SGHAT and CDR2 is FQNNGV in the germline V gene. The CDR3 coding sequence is TGTGCCAGCAGCTTAGATGGGATTCAGGGGGCGGGAGGCTACACCTTC. Amino acid sequence: CASSLDGIQGAGGYTF.